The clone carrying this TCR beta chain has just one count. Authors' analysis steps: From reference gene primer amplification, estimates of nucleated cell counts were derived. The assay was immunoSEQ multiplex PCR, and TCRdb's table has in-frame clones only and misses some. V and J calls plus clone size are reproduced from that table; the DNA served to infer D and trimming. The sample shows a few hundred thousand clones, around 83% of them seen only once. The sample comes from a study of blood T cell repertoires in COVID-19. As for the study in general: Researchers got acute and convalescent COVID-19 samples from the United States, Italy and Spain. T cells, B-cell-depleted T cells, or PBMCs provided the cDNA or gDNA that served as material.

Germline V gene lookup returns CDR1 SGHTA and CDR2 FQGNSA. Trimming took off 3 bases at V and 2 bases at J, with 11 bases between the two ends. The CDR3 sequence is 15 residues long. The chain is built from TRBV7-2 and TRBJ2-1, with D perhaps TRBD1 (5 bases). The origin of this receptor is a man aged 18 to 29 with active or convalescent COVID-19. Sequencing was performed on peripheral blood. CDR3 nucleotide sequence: TGTGCCAGCAGCTTTTGGCAGGGCCCCTACAATGAGCAGTTCTTC. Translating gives CASSFWQGPYNEQFF.